One and the same sample provided the 7 T cell receptor beta chains below, sequenced in a study of identical twins. TCRdb called the 5' RACE reads again in MiXCR, with one record for every CDR3 protein. The table records about 790,000 distinct CDR3 sequences, 15% to 20% of them present only once. Another study also made use of these data, one on T cells expressing NK-cell markers.

Sample: PBMCs. The receptors were sampled from a woman aged 18-29 years in good health.

The chain joins TRBV4-3 to TRBJ2-5, with 7 bases matching TRBD2. Trimming took 0 bases from V and 2 from J; bases not matched to a gene: 9. This CDR3 is built from 17 residues. Germline-derived CDR1 and CDR2 are LGHNA and YSLEER. DNA of the CDR3: TGCGCCAGCAGCCAAGAATGGCTAGCGGTCGCTCAAGAGACCCAGTACTTC. This gives the protein CASSQEWLAVAQETQYF.

This clonotype was recorded many times. This rearrangement joins TRBV3-1 to TRBJ2-7; D ambiguous. Per the germline V gene, CDR1 is LGHDT and CDR2 is YNNKEL (reference sequence). V was shortened by 2 bases and J by 3 bases, with 11 bases between the two germline ends. The CDR3 runs to 14 residues. The CDR3 loop is CASSQYTGVYEQYF. Written as DNA, the CDR3 is TGTGCCAGCAGCCAATACACGGGTGTCTACGAGCAGTACTTC.

The chain is built from TRBV20-1 and TRBJ1-2; D is undetermined. V was pared by 6 bases and J by 6 bases, with 11 bases between. The V gene's germline CDR1 is DFQATT and CDR2 SNEGSKA (reference sequence). The CDR3 length is 11 residues. The CDR3 DNA reads TGCAGTGCCCAAAGTGGTCATGGCTACACCTTC. Amino acids: CSAQSGHGYTF.

The chain has TRBV11-2 and TRBJ2-7; 7 bases align to TRBD2. This CDR3 spans 15 amino acids. V gave up 0 bases and J gave up 4 bases; unmatched junction bases: 6. Looked up from germline, CDR1 is SGHAT and CDR2 is FQNNGV. CDR3 loop: CASSLEWSSGYEQYF. CDR3 nucleotides: TGTGCCAGCAGCTTAGAATGGTCTAGCGGATACGAGCAGTACTTC. The full variable domain, its missing parts supplied by reference TRBV11-2 and TRBJ2-7, is EAGVAQSPRYKIIEKRQSVAFWCNPISGHATLYWYQQILGQGPKLLIQFQNNGVVDDSQLPKDRFSAERLKGVDSTLKIQPAKLEDSAVYLCASSLEWSSGYEQYFGPGTRLTVT.

This clonotype appeared a single time. The V gene is TRBV5-6, the J gene TRBJ1-4; TRBD1 is a possible D gene (6 bases). The V gene lost 4 bases and the J gene lost 7 bases, with 17 bases spanning the gap. The CDR3 consists of 15 residues. The germline gives CDR1 SGHDT, CDR2 YYEEEE. The CDR3 loop is CASSRTGSLGEKLFF. CDR3 bases: TGTGCCAGCAGCCGCACAGGGTCTCTAGGTGAAAAACTGTTTTTT.

This clonotype was recorded many times. The rearrangement joins TRBV7-2 to TRBJ1-2; D perhaps matches TRBD1 (5 bases). From germline, CDR1 is SGHTA and CDR2 FQGNSA. Trimming removed 5 bases at V and 6 bases at J, with 19 bases between. The CDR3 sequence is 15 residues long. The CDR3 sequence is CASSGPGRVKDGYTF. In DNA, the CDR3 is TGTGCCAGCAGCGGCCCTGGCAGGGTAAAAGATGGCTACACCTTC.

The chain recombines TRBV5-1 with TRBJ2-3; 10 nucleotides match TRBD1. The J segment lost 3 bases and the V segment lost 7 bases, leaving 8 bases of the junction unmatched. The CDR3 has 15 residues. Per the germline V gene, CDR1 is SGHRS and CDR2 is YFSETQ. The CDR3 sequence: CASGATGGLTDTQYF. The CDR3 nucleotides read TGCGCCAGCGGTGCGACAGGGGGCTTGACAGATACGCAGTATTTT.